This T cell receptor (beta chain) was captured in a study of blood T cells in healthy people across ages. A second roughly 6 to 12 cycle PCR used barcoded and J-beta primers. TCRdb independently ran MiXCR on the 5' RACE reads; one entry per CDR3 protein. The sample consists of just over 800,000 distinct CDR3 sequences, around 62% of them appearing once. A note on this clonotype: Its antigen is unknown.

Study-wide results and limits: Donor CMV status was unknown, possibly confounding expanded clonotype changes.

CDR3 length: 14 residues. Trimming stripped 7 bases from V and 0 bases from J, with 16 bases between. CDR1 and CDR2 from the germline V gene are SQVTM and ANQGSEA. The receptor's source is a man aged 25-45 years in good health. Specimen: blood. The chain carries TRBV29-1 and TRBJ2-7, with D possibly being TRBD2 (6 bases). The CDR3 DNA reads as TGCAGCGCCGCCGAGGGACTGTCCTCCTACGAGCAGTACTTC. This gives the protein CSAAEGLSSYEQYF.